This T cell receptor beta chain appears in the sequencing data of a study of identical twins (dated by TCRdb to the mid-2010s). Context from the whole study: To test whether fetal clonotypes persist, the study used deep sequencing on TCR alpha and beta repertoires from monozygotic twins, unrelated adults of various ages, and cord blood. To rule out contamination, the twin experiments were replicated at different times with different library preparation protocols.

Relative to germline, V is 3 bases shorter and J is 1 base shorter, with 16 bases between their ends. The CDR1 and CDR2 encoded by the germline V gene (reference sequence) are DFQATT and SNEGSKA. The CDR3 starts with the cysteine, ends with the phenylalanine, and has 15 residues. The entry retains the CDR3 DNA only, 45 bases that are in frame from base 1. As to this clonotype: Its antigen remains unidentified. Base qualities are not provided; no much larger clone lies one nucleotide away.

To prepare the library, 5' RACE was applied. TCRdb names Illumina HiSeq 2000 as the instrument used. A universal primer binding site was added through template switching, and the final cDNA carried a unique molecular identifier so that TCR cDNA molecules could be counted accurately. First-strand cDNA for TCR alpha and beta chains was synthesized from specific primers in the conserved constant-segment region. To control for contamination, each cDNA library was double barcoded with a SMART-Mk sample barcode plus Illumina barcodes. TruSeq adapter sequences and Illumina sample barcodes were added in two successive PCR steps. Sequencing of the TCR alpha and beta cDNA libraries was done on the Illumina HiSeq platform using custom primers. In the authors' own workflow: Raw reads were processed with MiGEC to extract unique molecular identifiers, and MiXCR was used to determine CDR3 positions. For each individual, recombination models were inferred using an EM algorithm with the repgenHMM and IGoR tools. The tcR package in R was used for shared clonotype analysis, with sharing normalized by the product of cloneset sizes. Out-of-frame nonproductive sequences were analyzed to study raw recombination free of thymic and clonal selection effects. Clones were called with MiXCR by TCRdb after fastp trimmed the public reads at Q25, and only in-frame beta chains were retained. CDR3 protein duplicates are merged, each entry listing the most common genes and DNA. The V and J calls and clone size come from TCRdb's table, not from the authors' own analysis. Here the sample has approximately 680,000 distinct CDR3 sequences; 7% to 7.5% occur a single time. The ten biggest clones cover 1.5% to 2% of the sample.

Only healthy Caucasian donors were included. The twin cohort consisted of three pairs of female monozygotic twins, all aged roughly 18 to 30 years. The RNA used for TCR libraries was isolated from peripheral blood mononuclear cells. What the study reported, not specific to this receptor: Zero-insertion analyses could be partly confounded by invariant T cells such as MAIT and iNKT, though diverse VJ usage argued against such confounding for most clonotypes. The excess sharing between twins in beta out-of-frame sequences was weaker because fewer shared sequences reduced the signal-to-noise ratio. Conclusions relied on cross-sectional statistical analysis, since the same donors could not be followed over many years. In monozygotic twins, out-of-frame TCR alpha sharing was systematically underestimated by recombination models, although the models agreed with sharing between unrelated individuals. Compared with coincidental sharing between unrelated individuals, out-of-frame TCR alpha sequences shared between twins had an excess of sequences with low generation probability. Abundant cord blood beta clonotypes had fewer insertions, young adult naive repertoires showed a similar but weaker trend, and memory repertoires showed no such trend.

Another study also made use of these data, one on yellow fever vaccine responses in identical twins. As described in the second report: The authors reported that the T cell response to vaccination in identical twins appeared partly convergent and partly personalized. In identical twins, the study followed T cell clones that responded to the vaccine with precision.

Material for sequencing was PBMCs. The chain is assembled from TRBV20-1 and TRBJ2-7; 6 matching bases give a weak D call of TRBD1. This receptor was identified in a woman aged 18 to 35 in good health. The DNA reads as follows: TGCAGTGCTAGGACGACAGGTCTGGGGTCCTACGAGCAGTACTTC. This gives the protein CSARTTGLGSYEQYF.